This T cell receptor beta chain was recorded in a study of read filtering for tumor transcriptome and immune sequencing (TCRdb year 2020). For the wider study: The cohort consisted of 17 to 20 male and some 13 female patients, with a mean age of about 66 years and an age range of about 47 to 90. By revised international staging, eight or nine patients were R-ISS I, over 15 were R-ISS II and about seven were R-ISS III. After DNase treatment, whole-transcriptome libraries were prepared using the TruSeq RNA Access Library Prep Kit. One main goal was a read-filtering strategy for immune repertoire data, in particular deciding whether clonotypes backed by only one read should be removed. The study compared TCR repertoires from targeted immune repertoire sequencing and bulk whole-transcriptome sequencing run on the same bone marrow samples. TCR-region mapped reads per sample ranged from about 4 to 11 million with IR-seq versus only about 75 to 1,400 with RNA-seq.

From the cysteine through the phenylalanine, the CDR3 covers 15 amino acids. The kept DNA is CDR3 alone, 45 bases in frame from the first base. The germline V gene gives CDR1 as SGHAT and CDR2 as FQNNGV. Trimming takes 0 bases from V and 7 bases from J, and the germline ends sit 13 bases apart. TCR libraries were built from 400 to 450 ng RNA with the Immunoverse kit, using molecular barcoded adaptors covering alpha/delta and beta/gamma chains. The same RNA used for transcriptome sequencing was used for TCR library preparation. TCR libraries were sequenced on an Illumina HiSeq 4000 with 2 x 150 cycles. On the study's bioinformatics: Using MiXCR, which included quality filtering and error correction, TCR reads were aligned to human V, D, J and C references and then assembled into CDR3 clonotypes. The tcR package in R was used to analyze clonotype counts and gene usage diversity. Raw mapping reads were checked after the RNA-seq reads had been mapped by STAR aligner version 2.5.3a onto the human GRCh37 genome. IR-seq fastq files were randomly downsampled with Seqtk 1.3 to test the effect of sequencing depth on detected clonotypes. TCRdb passed the public sequencing reads through fastp at Q25 and MiXCR, retaining productive beta sequences. Each CDR3 protein appears once, grouped with its most common genes and DNA. The V and J calls were not made by the authors but by TCRdb's processing. A total of 85,000 or so distinct CDR3 sequences appear in this sample, about 12% of them only once. The top ten hold about 15% of the sample.

Overall study results and their limits: The correlation between IR-seq and RNA-seq shared clonotype proportions was increased by removal of single-read clonotypes. IR-seq captured clonotypes at much higher depth and more reliably than RNA-seq, and smaller IR-seq throughput sufficed to identify most shared clonotypes. Rather than purified T cells, the sorted CD138-negative fraction was a mixed bone marrow immune population. Single-read clonotypes made up roughly 82% of clonotypes but only 3.5% to 4% of total reads in IR-seq, compared with around 71% of clonotypes and 35% to 55% of reads in RNA-seq.

This clonotype showed up many times. What antigen it recognizes has not been identified. Base qualities are missing; no much larger clone stands one base away. Every patient had bone marrow sampled at the time of active disease. Ficoll-Hypaque density gradient centrifugation was used to isolate the bone marrow mononuclear cells. To remove myeloma plasma cells, the cells were labeled with CD138 magnetic microbeads on a MACS separator, and CD138-negative cells were then collected by negative selection. Flow cytometry on an Attune NxT with CD138 antibodies was used to check the purity of the isolated cells. TRIzol reagent was used to extract total RNA, which was then quantified with a NanoDrop spectrophotometer. For each patient, paired RNA-seq and IR-seq were run on the CD138-negative bone marrow sample from that patient.

The sequence came from a donor aged 40 or over with multiple myeloma. The sequenced sample was a population of CD138-negative cells sorted from bone marrow. The cell subset or site label on this specimen signifies: bone marrow mononuclear cells depleted of CD138+ plasma/myeloma cells by negative magnetic selection. The chain uses TRBV11-2 and TRBJ2-1; a tentative D call is TRBD2 (6 bases match). The CDR3 in this case is CASSLDMAGRNEQFF. The DNA sequence follows: TGTGCCAGCAGCTTAGATATGGCAGGGAGGAATGAGCAGTTCTTC.